What follows are 6 T cell receptor beta chains derived from one specimen sequenced in a study of CD4 T cells in relation to SARS-CoV-2 and coronaviruses. Before the COVID-19 pandemic, during about 2011-2019, CD4+ T cells were taken from unexposed donors. Libraries were prepared by immunoSEQ multiplex PCR; TCRdb keeps only in-frame clonotypes and omits some of them. The sample has around 70,000 clones, 80% to 90% seen once. The sequenced sample was memory CD4+ T cells from PBMCs. The origin of the receptors is a human donor in good health.

The genes are TRBV24-1 and TRBJ1-2; D is unresolved. The V gene's germline CDR1 is KGHDR and CDR2 SFDVKD. The CDR3 is 13 residues long. The germline V and J ends were trimmed by 4 bases and 7 bases, with 12 bases remaining between them. DNA of the CDR3: TGTGCCACCAGTGACGCCCGATCGGGTGGCTACACCTTC. Translation gives CATSDARSGGYTF.

This clone has a handful of counts. The chain uses TRBV6-2 or TRBV6-3 and TRBJ2-7, with 10 bases lining up with TRBD1. Germline assignment: CDR1 MNHEY and CDR2 SVGEGT. J gave up 2 bases and V 4 bases, and 8 bases lay outside the gene matches. This CDR3 spans 16 amino acids. The CDR3 spells CASSSMGQGPTYEQYF. In DNA form, the CDR3 reads TGTGCCAGCAGTTCAATGGGACAGGGGCCAACCTACGAGCAGTACTTC.

V usage is TRBV10-3 and J usage is TRBJ1-6; D is undetermined. The ends were cut back, 4 bases at V and 9 bases at J, with 13 bases in the middle. In germline, CDR1 is ENHRY, CDR2 SYGVKD. This CDR3 spans 14 amino acids. The CDR3 coding sequence is TGTGCCATCAGTGCCTCCGCGGCGGGTTCACCCCTCCACTTT. Translation: CAISASAAGSPLHF.

The chain has TRBV30 and TRBJ1-4; maybe TRBD1 (5 bases). This CDR3 has 14 residues. CDR1 is GTSNPN and CDR2 is SVGIG in the germline V gene (reference sequence). Between the trimmed V and J ends, which lost 2 bases and 13 bases, there was a span of 20 bases. CDR3 nucleotides: TGTGCCTGGAGTTCATTTCGGAGGGGCCAAGGACTGTTTTTT. It yields the protein CAWSSFRRGQGLFF.

The chain recombines TRBV24-1 with TRBJ2-2; no reliable D call. The germline gives CDR1 KGHDR, CDR2 SFDVKD. This CDR3 is built from 12 residues. V was shortened by 1 base and J by 9 bases, with 5 bases between the two germline ends. The CDR3 spells CATSDFRWELFF. The CDR3, as DNA: TGTGCCACCAGTGATTTTAGGTGGGAGCTGTTTTTT.

The rearrangement links TRBV21-1 to TRBJ2-7; the table's D call, TRBD1, has no DNA check behind it. TRBV21-1 is recorded as a pseudogene. The CDR3 is 16 residues long. CDR3 amino acids: CASSKGGQGFAYEQYF. The CDR3 DNA reads TGTGCCAGCAGCAAGGGGGGACAGGGCTTCGCCTACGAGCAGTACTTC.